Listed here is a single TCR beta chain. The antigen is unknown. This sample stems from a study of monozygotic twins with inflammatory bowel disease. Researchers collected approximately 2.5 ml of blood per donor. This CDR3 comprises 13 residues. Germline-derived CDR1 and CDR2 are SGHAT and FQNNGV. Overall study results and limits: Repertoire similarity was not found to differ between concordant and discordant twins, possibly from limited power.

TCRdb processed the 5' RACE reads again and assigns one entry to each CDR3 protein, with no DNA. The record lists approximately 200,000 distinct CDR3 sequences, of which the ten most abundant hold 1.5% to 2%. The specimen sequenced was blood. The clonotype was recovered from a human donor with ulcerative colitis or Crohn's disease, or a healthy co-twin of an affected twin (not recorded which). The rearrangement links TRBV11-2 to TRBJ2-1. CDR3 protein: CASSLAEETQQFF.